This TCR beta chain was sequenced in a study of T cell changes during pregnancy in multiple sclerosis. J was trimmed by 6 bases and V by 8 bases; bases with no gene match: 5. The CDR3 covers 13 residues. Germline V CDR1 and CDR2: PRHDT, FYEKMQ (reference sequence). The method was immunoSEQ multiplex PCR; TCRdb's version includes in-frame clones alone and lacks a portion of them. Here the sample spans about 41,000 clones, around 92% being singletons. The chain joins TRBV13 to TRBJ2-1, with 9 positions matching TRBD2. Sample: CD8+ T cells from peripheral blood mononuclear cells, taken in the third trimester of pregnancy. This clonotype was sampled from a female donor with multiple sclerosis, enrolled in a pregnancy study. This chain's CDR3 is CASVLAGFNEQFF. In DNA, the CDR3 is TGTGCCAGCGTACTAGCGGGTTTCAATGAGCAGTTCTTC.